The rows below give T cell receptor beta chains drawn from one sample of a study of blood T cell repertoires in COVID-19. Method: immunoSEQ multiplex PCR; TCRdb's copy keeps in-frame clones and lacks some. In the table there are about 220,000 clones, about 79% of which are singletons. The sample consisted of peripheral blood. These receptors were obtained from a man aged 40-50 years who had recovered from COVID-19. Each CDR3 is given without its conserved first and last residue.

V gene: TRBV14
J gene: TRBJ2-5
CDR3 protein: ASSQVADRGETQY

V gene: TRBV7-9
J gene: TRBJ2-1
CDR3 protein: ASSPRGQRESEQF

V gene: TRBV2
J gene: TRBJ1-2
CDR3 protein: ASNPQEGNGYT

V gene: TRBV19
J gene: TRBJ1-1
CDR3 protein: ASSIGGRGNTEAF

V gene: TRBV24-1
J gene: TRBJ2-3
CDR3 protein: ATGTSTDTQY

V gene: TRBV30
J gene: TRBJ1-3
CDR3 protein: AWSLGQGGGNTIY

V gene: TRBV7-2
J gene: TRBJ2-2
CDR3 protein: ASSWTSGGMNTGELF

V gene: TRBV27
J gene: TRBJ2-3
CDR3 protein: ASSLNLAGADTQY

V gene: TRBV19
J gene: TRBJ1-4
CDR3 protein: ASSRGTGADIRYEKLF

V gene: TRBV4-1
J gene: TRBJ1-1
CDR3 protein: ASSQPGRNTEAF

V gene: TRBV13
J gene: TRBJ2-3
CDR3 protein: ASTPQY

V gene: TRBV7-2
J gene: TRBJ2-3
CDR3 protein: ASSFAVDSIQY

V gene: TRBV19
J gene: TRBJ1-3
CDR3 protein: ASSITTSGNTIY

V gene: TRBV2
J gene: TRBJ2-5
CDR3 protein: ASSPGTETQY

V gene: TRBV4-3
J gene: TRBJ2-2
CDR3 protein: ASSQSAAGGLSGELF

V gene: TRBV6-5
J gene: TRBJ2-1
CDR3 protein: ASSYRRDYNEQF

V gene: TRBV5-1
J gene: TRBJ1-2
CDR3 protein: ASSPQAGTGGDDGYT

V gene: TRBV9
J gene: TRBJ1-5
CDR3 protein: ASSVDGYQPQH

V gene: TRBV7-9
J gene: TRBJ2-7
CDR3 protein: ASSLVPGGTTYEQY

V gene: TRBV13
J gene: TRBJ2-1
CDR3 protein: ASGRGTLYNEQF

V gene: TRBV2
J gene: TRBJ1-2
CDR3 protein: ASSVRQDYGYT

V gene: TRBV27
J gene: TRBJ2-3
CDR3 protein: ASSLRLAVITDTQY

V gene: TRBV7-9
J gene: TRBJ2-7
CDR3 protein: ASSPRQGSYEQY

V gene: TRBV13
J gene: TRBJ2-3
CDR3 protein: ASSLQFTDTQY

V gene: TRBV4-3
J gene: TRBJ2-1
CDR3 protein: ASSRERESEQF

V gene: TRBV9
J gene: TRBJ2-5
CDR3 protein: ASSAQGGGETQY

V gene: TRBV7-9
J gene: TRBJ2-7
CDR3 protein: ASSLALPRVGEQY

V gene: TRBV5-5
J gene: TRBJ2-4
CDR3 protein: ASSLGGRDKNIQY

V gene: TRBV19
J gene: TRBJ2-5
CDR3 protein: ASSGRGVGIETQY

V gene: TRBV5-6
J gene: TRBJ1-2
CDR3 protein: ASSFMTGGYNYGYT

V gene: TRBV5-5
J gene: TRBJ1-4
CDR3 protein: ASSPLEGTNEKLF

V gene: TRBV7-9
J gene: TRBJ2-3
CDR3 protein: ASADLAFFTDTQY

V gene: TRBV5-4
J gene: TRBJ2-3
CDR3 protein: ASNAGTSTSDTQY

V gene: TRBV3-1/TRBV3-2
J gene: TRBJ1-4
CDR3 protein: ASSLGGGKLF

V gene: TRBV11-2
J gene: TRBJ2-1
CDR3 protein: ASSLSGDSYNEQF

V gene: TRBV15
J gene: TRBJ2-4
CDR3 protein: ATSRGGDGFESIQY

V gene: TRBV18
J gene: TRBJ2-3
CDR3 protein: ASSPRPSTDTQY

V gene: TRBV5-1
J gene: TRBJ2-2
CDR3 protein: ASSLGQGYTGELF

V gene: TRBV18
J gene: TRBJ1-2
CDR3 protein: ASSPRTGSMDYGYT

V gene: TRBV4-3
J gene: TRBJ1-1
CDR3 protein: ASSQDRRSAEAF

V gene: TRBV2
J gene: TRBJ1-1
CDR3 protein: ASTEQGNTEAF

V gene: TRBV6-6
J gene: TRBJ1-1
CDR3 protein: ASSHPVNTEAF

V gene: TRBV7-9
J gene: TRBJ1-3
CDR3 protein: ASANTGSGNTIY